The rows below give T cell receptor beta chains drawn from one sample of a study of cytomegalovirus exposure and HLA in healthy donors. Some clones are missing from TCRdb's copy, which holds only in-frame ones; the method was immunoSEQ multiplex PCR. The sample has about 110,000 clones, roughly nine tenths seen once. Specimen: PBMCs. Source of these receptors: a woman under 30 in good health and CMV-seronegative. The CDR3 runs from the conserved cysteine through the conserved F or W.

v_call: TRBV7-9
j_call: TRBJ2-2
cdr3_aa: CASSPTDRYTGELFF

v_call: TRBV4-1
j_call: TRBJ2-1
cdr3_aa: CASSHLGLATNEQFF

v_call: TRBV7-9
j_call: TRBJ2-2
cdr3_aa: CASTGRGRQANTGELFF

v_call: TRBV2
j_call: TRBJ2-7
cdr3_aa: CASRGSGAYEQYF

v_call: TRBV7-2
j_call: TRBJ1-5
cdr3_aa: CASSLVRGANQPQHF

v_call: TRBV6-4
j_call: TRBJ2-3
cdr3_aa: CASSDSSGTSDTQYF

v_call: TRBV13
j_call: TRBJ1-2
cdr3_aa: CASSERYGYTF

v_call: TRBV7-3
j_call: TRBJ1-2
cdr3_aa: CASSFGPRTGVLF

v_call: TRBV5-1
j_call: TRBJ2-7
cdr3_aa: CASSKSSGGGNYEQYF

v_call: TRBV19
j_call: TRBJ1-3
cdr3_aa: CASSSNRASSGNTIYF

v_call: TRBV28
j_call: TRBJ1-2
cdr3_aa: CASSKNRQGKNGYTF

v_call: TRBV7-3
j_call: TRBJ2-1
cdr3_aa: CASSWDSSYNEQFF

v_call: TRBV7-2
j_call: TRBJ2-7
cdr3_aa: CASSRVGQGPYEQYF

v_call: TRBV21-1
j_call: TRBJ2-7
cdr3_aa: CASSARTVTDYFYEQYF

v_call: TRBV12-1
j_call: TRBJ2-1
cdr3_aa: CASSLLINNEQFF

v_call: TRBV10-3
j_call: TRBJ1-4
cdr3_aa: CASAGTGDEKLFF

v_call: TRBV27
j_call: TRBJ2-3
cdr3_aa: CASSLIGTDTQYF

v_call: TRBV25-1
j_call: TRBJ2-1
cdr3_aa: CASSFASSNEQFF

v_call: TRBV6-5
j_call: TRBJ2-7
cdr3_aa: CASSTGFYEQYF

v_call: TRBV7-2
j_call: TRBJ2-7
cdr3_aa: CASTIAGTSGTYEQYF

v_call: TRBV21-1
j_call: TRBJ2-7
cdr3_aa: CASSKERGVYEQYF

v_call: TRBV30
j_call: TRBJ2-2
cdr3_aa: CAWGGGQPGELFF

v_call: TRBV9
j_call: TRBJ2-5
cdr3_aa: CASSVGGQEETQYF

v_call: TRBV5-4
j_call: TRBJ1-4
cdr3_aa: CASSFEEKLFF

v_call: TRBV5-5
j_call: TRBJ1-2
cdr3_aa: CASSLADRVEGYTF

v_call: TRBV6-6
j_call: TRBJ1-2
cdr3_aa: CASSTGGYDYGYTF

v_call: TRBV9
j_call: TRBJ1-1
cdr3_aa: CASSPREGRGIKAFF

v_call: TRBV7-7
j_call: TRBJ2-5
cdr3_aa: CASSLDAWSSGAQYF

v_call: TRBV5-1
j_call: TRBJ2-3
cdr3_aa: CASSSTGSTDTQYF

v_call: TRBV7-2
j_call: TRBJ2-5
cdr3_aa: CASSLNRGRETQYF

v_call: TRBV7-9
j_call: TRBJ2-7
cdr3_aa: CASSRPGQTYEQYF

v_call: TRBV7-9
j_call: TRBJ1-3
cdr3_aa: CASSLEPIFSGNTIYF

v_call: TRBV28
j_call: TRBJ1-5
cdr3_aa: CASSLGRNQPQHF

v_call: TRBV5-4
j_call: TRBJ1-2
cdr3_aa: CASSLVGVANYGYTF

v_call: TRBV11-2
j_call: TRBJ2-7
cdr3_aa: CASSLSGQASYEQYF

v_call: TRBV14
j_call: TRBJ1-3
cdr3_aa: CASSQYKTGNTIYF

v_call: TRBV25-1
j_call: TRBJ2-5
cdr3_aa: CASSEYEAPQETQYF

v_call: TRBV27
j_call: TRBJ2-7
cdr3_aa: CASSLGQGVRYEQYF

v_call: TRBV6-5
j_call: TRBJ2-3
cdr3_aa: CASSRTSIASDTQYF

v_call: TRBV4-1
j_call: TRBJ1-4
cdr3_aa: CASSQVQGMAEKLFF

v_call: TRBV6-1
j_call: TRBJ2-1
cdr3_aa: CASSTRGGGGNEQFF

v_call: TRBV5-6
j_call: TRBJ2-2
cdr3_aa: CASSRLAGGLATGELFF

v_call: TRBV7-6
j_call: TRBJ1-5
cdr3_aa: CASSFGLTQPQHF

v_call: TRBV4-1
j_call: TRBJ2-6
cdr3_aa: CASSSPKISGANVLTF

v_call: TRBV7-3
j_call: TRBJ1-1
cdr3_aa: CASSLYSEAFF

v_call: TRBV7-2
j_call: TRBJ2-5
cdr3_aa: CASSLGGGETQYF

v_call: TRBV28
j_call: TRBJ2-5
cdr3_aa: CASSQGQETQYF

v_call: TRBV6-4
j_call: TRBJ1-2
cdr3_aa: CARGGQSTIYGYTF

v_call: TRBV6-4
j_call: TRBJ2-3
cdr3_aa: CASSKTFSTDTQYF

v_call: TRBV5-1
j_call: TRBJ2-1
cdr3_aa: CASSSGLAGGPGYNEQFF

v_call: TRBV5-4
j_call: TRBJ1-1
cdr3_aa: CASSPGTPRNTEAFF